The sequence of this TCR beta chain was determined in a study of technical replicates of blood from a few donors. V was cut by 2 bases and J by 2 bases, with 10 bases left in between. The CDR3 length is 14 residues. Germline V gene data show CDR1 as MNHEY and CDR2 as SMNVEV (reference sequence). This table comes from immunoSEQ multiplex PCR, and its TCRdb copy is limited to in-frame clones, with some not included. The table has almost 70,000 clones, 80% to 95% seen once. This clonotype originated in a human donor in good health. Some clones in this sample may be carry-over from other donors' samples. The rearrangement joins TRBV27 to TRBJ2-7, with a possible D match to TRBD1 (5 bases). The sample was PBMCs. DNA of the CDR3: TGTGCCAGCAGTTTAGGCAGGGAAACCTACGAGCAGTACTTC. Encoded protein: CASSLGRETYEQYF.